This T cell receptor beta chain originates from a study of blood T cells in healthy people across ages. The CDR3 has 14 residues. V was shortened by 3 bases and J by 1 base, with 13 bases between the two germline ends. The germline V gene has CDR1 DFQATT and CDR2 SNEGSKA (reference sequence). The authors ran a second PCR of 7 to 11 cycles using a sample-barcoded 5' primer and a J-beta primer mix. MiXCR, run by TCRdb on the 5' RACE reads, gives a single entry per CDR3 protein. The data show fewer than 1 million distinct CDR3 sequences, roughly 44% seen once. This clonotype was found a few times. This chain joins TRBV20-1 and TRBJ2-7; D is uncertain. The TCR sequence derives from a man in his sixties in good health. Sequencing used blood. This chain's CDR3 is CSASGRRLSYEQYF. The CDR3 region has the DNA TGCAGTGCTAGTGGCAGAAGATTATCCTACGAGCAGTACTTC.